This TCR beta chain was sequenced during a study of blood T cell repertoires in COVID-19. At the level of the study: COVID-19 samples, acute and convalescent, were from the United States, Italy and Spain. PBMCs, B-cell-depleted T cells, or T cells provided the cDNA or gDNA that made up the material.

Living in about 25 US areas, the participants were between about 18 and 100 years of age. Only a few counts were recorded for this clone. Other DNA sequences in this sample translate to the same CDR3. V lost 5 bases to trimming and J lost 2 bases; unmatched junction nucleotides: 3. The length of the CDR3 is 14 residues. Germline assignment: CDR1 LNHDA and CDR2 SQIVND (reference sequence). Study processing details: Reference gene primer amplification yielded estimated nucleated cell counts. The data were produced by immunoSEQ multiplex PCR, yet TCRdb's version contains in-frame clones alone and is incomplete. The V and J calls and clone size were taken over from that table, and D and trimming were inferred from the DNA. The sample includes some 390,000 clones, just under 90% seen only once; the top ten take approximately 1.5%.

This receptor was obtained from a woman in her 30s who had recovered from COVID-19. The rearrangement uses TRBV19 and TRBJ2-7, with TRBD1 matching 10 bases. The specimen sequenced was PBMCs or T cells enriched from blood (not recorded which). This chain's CDR3 is CASSPGQGTYEQYF. Written as DNA, the CDR3 is TGTGCCAGTAGTCCGGGACAGGGGACCTACGAGCAGTACTTC.